Below are 7 T cell receptor beta chains sequenced from a single sample in a study of Ad26.COV2.S vaccination and SARS-CoV-2 variants. Measured with immunoSEQ multiplex PCR; TCRdb has only the in-frame clones, and not every one. The sample contains about 280,000 clones, roughly 86% of which appear only once. The treatment here: roughly 20 received Ad26.COV2.S at low or high dose, single or two shots; about 5 received placebo; per-sample allocation not given. Vaccine and placebo recipients were sampled on day 63 after the first injection. The sample in question was peripheral blood, obtained in a trial of Ad26.COV2.S vaccine versus placebo. These receptors originate from a person between 18 and 60 years old who received the Ad26.COV2.S COVID-19 vaccine or a placebo.

The chain uses TRBV4-2 and TRBJ2-1; 7 bases fit TRBD2. V shed 0 bases, J shed 7 bases, and the junction held 9 bases outside the gene matches. The CDR3 sequence is 16 residues long. CDR1 LGHNA and CDR2 YNFKEQ come from the germline V gene. In nucleotides, the CDR3 is TGTGCCAGCAGCCAAGATGGGGCGGGAGCGGGGAATGAGCAGTTCTTC. It is translated as CASSQDGAGAGNEQFF.

This sequence joins TRBV4-3 and TRBJ1-5; 9 bases agree with TRBD1. V lost 1 base and J lost 8; bases outside the gene matches: 6. Germline CDR1 and CDR2: LGHNA and YSLEER. The CDR3 contains 15 residues. The CDR3 DNA reads as TGCGCCAGCAGCCAAGTCTGGACAGGGGAGAAGCCCCAGCATTTT. Encoded protein: CASSQVWTGEKPQHF.

This clone came up once. The chain carries TRBV2 and TRBJ1-6, with 7 bases lining up with TRBD1. Losses at the gene ends were 8 bases for V and 7 bases for J; bases not matched to a gene: 11. The germline V gene encodes CDR1 SNHLY and CDR2 FYNNEI. The CDR3 spans 15 residues. CDR3 protein: CASGRDRVVNSPLHF. DNA of the CDR3: TGTGCCAGCGGCCGTGACAGGGTGGTCAATTCACCCCTCCACTTT.

V usage is TRBV5-5 and J usage is TRBJ1-1; D is undetermined. V lost 4 bases and J 1 base, leaving 8 bases between the germline ends. This CDR3 spans 13 amino acids. Germline lookup yields CDR1 SGHKS and CDR2 YYEKEE (reference sequence). CDR3 DNA: TGTGCCAGCAGCCGCGTGGGGAACACTGAAGCTTTCTTT. Translating gives CASSRVGNTEAFF.

V usage is TRBV7-2 and J usage is TRBJ2-7, with 7 bases matching TRBD2. This CDR3 region has 14 residues. Germline CDR1 and CDR2: SGHTA and FQGNSA. The V segment lost 1 base and the J segment 6 bases; nucleotides outside the gene matches: 6. The CDR3 region has the DNA TGTGCCAGCAGCTTAGTAAGCGGGAATCGCGAGCAGTACTTC. This codes for CASSLVSGNREQYF.

The chain carries TRBV27 and TRBJ2-4; D gene uncertain. The V gene lost 1 base and the J gene lost 2 bases, with 12 bases spanning the gap. This CDR3 is 16 amino acids long. Germline V gene lookup returns CDR1 MNHEY and CDR2 SMNVEV (reference sequence). The CDR3 region is CASSLFSGGTKNIQYF. CDR3 coding DNA: TGTGCCAGCAGTTTATTTTCAGGTGGTACCAAAAACATTCAGTACTTC.

The chain links TRBV6-5 to TRBJ1-1; a possible D gene is TRBD1 (5 bases). This CDR3 comprises 13 residues. The germline gives CDR1 MNHEY, CDR2 SVGAGI. V was shortened by 6 bases and J by 0 bases, with 8 bases between the two germline ends. CDR3 bases: TGTGCCAGCAGCCTACAGGTGAACACTGAAGCTTTCTTT. It encodes CASSLQVNTEAFF.